These 15 T cell receptor beta chains were sequenced from one sample in a study of cytomegalovirus exposure and HLA in healthy donors (dated by TCRdb to the late 2010s). Libraries were made using the immunoSEQ multiplex PCR assay. TCRdb retrieved this table from immuneACCESS and kept in-frame rearrangements only. Not all clones are present; in checked studies, unresolved V genes account for under half, and no reason is known for the remainder. This sample holds some 87,000 clones; about 96% were observed only once. The top ten clones comprise under 1.5% of the sample. Sample: PBMCs. The origin of the receptors is a woman in her late teens or twenties in good health and CMV-seronegative.

V gene TRBV28 combines with J gene TRBJ2-5; 9 bases are a match to TRBD1. Trimming at V came to 5 bases and at J to 4 bases, leaving 5 bases not matched to a gene. The CDR3 extends over 14 amino acids. The germline gives CDR1 MDHEN, CDR2 SYDVKM. The CDR3 region is CASSARTGAETQYF. The CDR3 coding sequence is TGTGCCAGCAGTGCCCGGACAGGGGCAGAGACCCAGTACTTC. The complete variable domain, with remaining parts taken from reference TRBV28 and TRBJ2-5, reads DVKVTQSSRYLVKRTGEKVFLECVQDMDHENMFWYRQDPGLGLRLIYFSYDVKMKEKGDIPEGYSVSREKKERFSLILESASTNQTSMYLCASSARTGAETQYFGPGTRLLVL.

This clone was recorded only once. The J gene is TRBJ2-5, the V gene TRBV7-9; D remains ambiguous. Trimming left V 5 bases short and J 2 bases short, with 3 bases between. Germline CDR1 and CDR2: SEHNR and FQNEAQ (reference sequence). This CDR3 spans 11 amino acids. CDR3 protein: CASSLQETQYF. The DNA for the CDR3 is TGTGCCAGCAGCCTACAAGAGACCCAGTACTTC.

The rearrangement links TRBV5-4 to TRBJ1-2; TRBD1 agrees at 9 bases. CDR1 and CDR2 (germline): SGHNT, YYREEE (reference sequence). After removal of 1 base from V and 7 bases from J, the junction contained 11 bases not matched to a gene. The CDR3 contains 16 residues. CDR3 protein: CASSLPPGQGTGGYTF. The CDR3 nucleotides read TGTGCCAGCAGCTTGCCCCCGGGACAGGGTACAGGTGGCTACACCTTC.

This clone came up once. V gene TRBV6-5 combines with J gene TRBJ2-7, with 7 bases lining up with TRBD2. This CDR3 has 16 amino acids. CDR1 MNHEY and CDR2 SVGAGI come from the germline V gene. V lost 0 bases, J lost 3 bases, and 8 bases stayed unmatched. The DNA for the CDR3 is TGTGCCAGCAGTTACTCGAGTCCGGGACTAAGCTACGAGCAGTACTTC. Translating gives CASSYSSPGLSYEQYF.

The rearrangement uses TRBV19 and TRBJ2-7, with D unclear. The CDR3 consists of 13 residues. V lost 4 bases, J lost 0 bases, and 7 bases lay in between. Per the germline V gene, CDR1 is LNHDA and CDR2 is SQIVND (reference sequence). CDR3 protein: CASSTTSSYEQYF. The CDR3 DNA follows: TGTGCCAGTAGTACCACCAGCTCCTACGAGCAGTACTTC.

The gene calls are TRBV5-1 and TRBJ1-1, with D hard to call. The CDR3 has 14 amino acids. V was trimmed by 0 bases and J by 4 bases, leaving 10 bases between them. Germline lookup yields CDR1 SGHRS and CDR2 YFSETQ. The CDR3 nucleotides read TGCGCCAGCAGCTTGGGAACATTGTCCACTGAAGCTTTCTTT. As protein: CASSLGTLSTEAFF. The full variable domain, with the rest looked up from reference TRBV5-1 and TRBJ1-1, is KAGVTQTPRYLIKTRGQQVTLSCSPISGHRSVSWYQQTPGQGLQFLFEYFSETQRNKGNFPGRFSGRQFSNSRSEMNVSTLELGDSALYLCASSLGTLSTEAFFGQGTRLTVV.

The rearrangement joins TRBV30 to TRBJ2-5; D is perhaps TRBD2 (6 bases). In germline, CDR1 is GTSNPN, CDR2 SVGIG (reference sequence). The CDR3 extends over 12 amino acids. V lost 5 bases and J lost 2, with 9 bases in between. CDR3 sequence: CAWLGTQETQYF. CDR3 bases: TGTGCCTGGTTGGGGACTCAAGAGACCCAGTACTTC.

The V call is TRBV5-1, the J call TRBJ2-7, with TRBD1 matching 7 bases. CDR1 is SGHRS and CDR2 is YFSETQ in the germline V gene. The CDR3 length is 13 residues. V gave up 6 bases and J gave up 5 bases; unmatched junction bases: 8. CDR3: CASTRQGLDEQYF. The CDR3 DNA reads TGCGCCAGCACACGACAGGGTCTGGACGAGCAGTACTTC.

The rearrangement links TRBV15 to TRBJ2-5, with a tentative D call TRBD2 (7 bases). This CDR3 has 16 amino acids. Germline assignment: CDR1 LNHNV and CDR2 YYDKDF (reference sequence). V lost 0 bases and J lost 9, with 20 bases in between. The CDR3 loop reads CATSRDLTPREGAQYF. The CDR3 coding sequence is TGTGCCACCAGCAGAGATTTGACACCAAGGGAGGGGGCCCAGTACTTC.

The chain is built from TRBV5-1 and TRBJ2-7; 16 nucleotides align to TRBD2. Germline V gene data show CDR1 as SGHRS and CDR2 as YFSETQ. The junction had 20 bases not matched to a gene; V was cut back by 3 bases and J by 5 bases. The CDR3 runs 21 residues. CDR3 sequence reads: CASSYAASGTSGRGLANEQYF. The DNA of the CDR3 is TGCGCCAGCAGCTACGCCGCTTCCGGGACTAGCGGGAGGGGACTTGCCAACGAGCAGTACTTC.

The rearrangement uses TRBV29-1 and TRBJ1-3; no clear D gene. Germline CDR1 and CDR2: SQVTM and ANQGSEA. Deletions cut 0 bases from V and 0 bases from J, with 9 bases between. CDR3 length equals 15 residues. CDR3 loop: CSVEEVTSSGNTIYF. Here the CDR3 DNA reads TGCAGCGTTGAAGAGGTCACGAGCTCTGGAAACACCATATATTTT.

V and J are TRBV6-1 and TRBJ2-3; 10 nucleotides line up with TRBD2. The CDR3 covers 15 residues. V lost 4 bases and J lost 3; bases outside the gene matches: 4. Germline CDR1 is MNHNS and CDR2 is SASEGT. In nucleotides, the CDR3 is TGTGCCAGCAGTGCAGGACTAGCGGAAACAGATACGCAGTATTTT. Translated, it gives CASSAGLAETDTQYF.

A single count supports this clone. V gene TRBV7-2 combines with J gene TRBJ2-5, with a possible D match to TRBD1 (6 bases). The CDR3 extends over 14 amino acids. Trimming shortened V by 5 bases and J by 5 bases, and 15 bases separated the two germline ends. Germline V gene lookup returns CDR1 SGHTA and CDR2 FQGNSA. Here the CDR3 DNA reads TGTGCCAGCAGCCTAAACAGGGTTTCCGAGACCCAGTACTTC. Encoded protein: CASSLNRVSETQYF.

The rearrangement links TRBV10-3 to TRBJ2-1, with D possibly matching TRBD2 (6 bases). The germline CDR1 and CDR2 sequences are ENHRY and SYGVKD. The CDR3 runs 15 residues. The ends were cut back, 0 bases at V and 5 bases at J, with 11 bases in the middle. For the CDR3, the DNA is TGTGCCATCAGTGAGTCGAGGGAGGCAAACAATGAGCAGTTCTTC. It yields the protein CAISESREANNEQFF.

The V gene is TRBV7-9, the J gene TRBJ1-1; D not resolved. V was pared by 3 bases and J by 2 bases, with 7 bases between. Germline V lookup: CDR1 SEHNR, CDR2 FQNEAQ (reference sequence). CDR3 length: 13 amino acids. The DNA of the CDR3 is TGTGCCAGCAGCTTTGACATAAACACTGAAGCTTTCTTT. Translation gives CASSFDINTEAFF.